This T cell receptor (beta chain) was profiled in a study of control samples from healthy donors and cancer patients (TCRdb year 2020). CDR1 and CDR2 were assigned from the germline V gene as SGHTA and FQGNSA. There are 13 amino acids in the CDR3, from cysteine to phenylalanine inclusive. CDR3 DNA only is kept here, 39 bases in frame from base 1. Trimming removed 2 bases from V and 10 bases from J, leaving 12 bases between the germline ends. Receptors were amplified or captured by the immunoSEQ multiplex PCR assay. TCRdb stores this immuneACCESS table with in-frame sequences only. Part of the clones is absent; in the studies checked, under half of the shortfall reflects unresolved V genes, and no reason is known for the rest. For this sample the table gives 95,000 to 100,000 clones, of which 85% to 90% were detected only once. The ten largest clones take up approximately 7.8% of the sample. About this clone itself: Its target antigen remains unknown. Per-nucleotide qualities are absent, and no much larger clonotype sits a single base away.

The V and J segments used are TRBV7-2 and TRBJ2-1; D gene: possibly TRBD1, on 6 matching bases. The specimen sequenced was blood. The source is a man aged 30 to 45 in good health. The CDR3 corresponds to CASSLYGGNEQFF. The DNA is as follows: TGTGCCAGCAGCTTATATGGGGGCAACGAGCAGTTCTTC.